Each of the 3 T cell receptor beta chains below was sequenced from the same sample in a study of regulatory T cells in long-lasting Graves disease. Researchers made TCR beta libraries by using iRepertoire HTBI primers and running Arm-PCR on CDR3 regions. TCRdb itself ran the multiplex PCR reads through MiXCR, one entry per CDR3 protein. In the table there are about 500,000 distinct CDR3 sequences, 12% of which are singletons. The time point was: newly diagnosed GD, antithyroid drugs for less than 3 months. The TCR library was made from RNA extracted from PBMCs. These data were likewise used in another study, on T cells in Graves' hyperthyroidism and ophthalmopathy.

The sample here was peripheral blood mononuclear cells (PBMCs), taken at new diagnosis, from a patient treated with antithyroid drugs. Receptor source: a woman in her 30s with Graves disease.

The rearrangement uses TRBV7-9 and TRBJ1-4, with no clear D. The germline gives CDR1 SEHNR, CDR2 FQNEAQ (reference sequence). The V end lost 2 bases, the J end lost 3 bases, and 7 bases lay between the germline ends. The CDR3 totals 14 residues. The CDR3 spells CASSLMGANEKLFF. CDR3 in DNA: TGTGCCAGCAGCTTAATGGGCGCTAATGAAAAACTGTTTTTT.

Only a few counts were recorded for this clonotype. The CDR3, as DNA: TGTGCCAGCAGCCCCTTGGACAGTCCCTCCTATGGCTACACCTTC. As protein: CASSPLDSPSYGYTF. The chain couples TRBV7-9 to TRBJ1-2; D perhaps matches TRBD1 (6 bases). The CDR3 sequence is 15 residues long. Germline V gives CDR1 SEHNR, CDR2 FQNEAQ (reference sequence). The V end was cut by 5 bases, the J end by 4 bases, with 17 bases between.

The sample holds many counts of this clonotype. The chain has TRBV19 and TRBJ1-1, with D tentatively TRBD1 (5 bases). The V and J ends lost 7 bases and 6 bases respectively, with 21 bases between them. CDR1 LNHDA and CDR2 SQIVND come from the germline V gene (reference sequence). This CDR3 has 15 residues. The CDR3 bases are TGTGCCAGTACCGTCACTCAGGGCGGAACACCTGAAGCTTTCTTT. Translated, it gives CASTVTQGGTPEAFF.